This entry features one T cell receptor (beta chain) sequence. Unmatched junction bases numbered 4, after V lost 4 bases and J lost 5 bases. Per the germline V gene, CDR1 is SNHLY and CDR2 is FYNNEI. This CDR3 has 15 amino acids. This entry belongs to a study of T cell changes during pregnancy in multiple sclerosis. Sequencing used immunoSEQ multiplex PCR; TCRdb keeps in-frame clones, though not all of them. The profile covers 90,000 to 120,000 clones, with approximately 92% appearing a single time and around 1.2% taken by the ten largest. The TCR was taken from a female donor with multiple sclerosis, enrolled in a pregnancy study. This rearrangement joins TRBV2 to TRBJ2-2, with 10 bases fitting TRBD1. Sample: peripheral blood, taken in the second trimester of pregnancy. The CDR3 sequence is CASSVRTGGTGELFF. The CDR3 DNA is TGTGCCAGCAGTGTTCGGACAGGGGGAACCGGGGAGCTGTTTTTT.